One T cell receptor (beta chain) is described in this entry. The data stem from a study of beta chain features in type 1 diabetes. Germline-derived CDR1 and CDR2 are SGHRS and YFSETQ. V lost 4 bases and J lost 4, with 18 bases in between. The CDR3 loop spans 16 amino acids. The study reverse transcribed the entire isolated RNA, so it sequenced expressed TCRB transcripts. This table comes from immunoSEQ multiplex PCR, and its TCRdb copy is limited to in-frame clones, with some not included. The sample records 900,000 or so clones, 15% to 20% being singletons. Sample: naive CD4+ T cells from blood. V usage is TRBV5-1 and J usage is TRBJ1-3; D is perhaps TRBD1 (6 bases). This receptor was taken from a woman under 30 in good health. The CDR3 DNA is TGCGCCAGCAGCCCTAGGACACGACAGGCCGGAAACACCATATATTTT. Its translation: CASSPRTRQAGNTIYF.